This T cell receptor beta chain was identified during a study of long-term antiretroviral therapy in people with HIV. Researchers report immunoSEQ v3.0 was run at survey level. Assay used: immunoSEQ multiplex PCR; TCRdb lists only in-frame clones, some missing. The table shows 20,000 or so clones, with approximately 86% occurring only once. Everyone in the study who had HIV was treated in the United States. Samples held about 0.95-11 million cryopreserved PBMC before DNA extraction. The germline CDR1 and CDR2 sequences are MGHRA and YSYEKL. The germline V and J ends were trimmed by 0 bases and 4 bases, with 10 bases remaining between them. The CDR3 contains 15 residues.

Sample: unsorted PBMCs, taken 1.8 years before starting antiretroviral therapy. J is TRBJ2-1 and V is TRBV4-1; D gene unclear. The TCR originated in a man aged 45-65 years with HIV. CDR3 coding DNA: TGCGCCAGCAGCCAAGATCCCATATCGTACAATGAGCAGTTCTTC. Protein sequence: CASSQDPISYNEQFF.